This T cell receptor beta chain is drawn from a study of cytomegalovirus exposure and HLA in healthy donors. V shed 0 bases and J shed 6 bases, with 6 bases lying between them. Germline lookup yields CDR1 SNHLY and CDR2 FYNNEI. This CDR3 region has 13 residues. In this sample, this clone turned up a few times. The PCR employed 60 Vbeta primers together with 13 Jbeta primers. The authors' processing: Among the unique TCR beta chains that a later analysis counted, about 86 million in all, roughly 11 million were shared. Using immunoSEQ multiplex PCR, the repertoire was profiled, and TCRdb retains in-frame clones only, with some absent. Clonal size and the V and J genes are those of that table, whereas D and trimming came from the DNA. Of tens of thousands of clones in the sample, 66% were seen once.

The genes are TRBV2 and TRBJ1-5; no clear D gene. Source material: PBMCs. This clonotype was sampled from a man aged 45 to 65 in good health and CMV-seropositive. CDR3 coding DNA: TGTGCCAGCAGTGAAGCGAGGGTTCAGCCCCAGCATTTT. Amino acids: CASSEARVQPQHF.